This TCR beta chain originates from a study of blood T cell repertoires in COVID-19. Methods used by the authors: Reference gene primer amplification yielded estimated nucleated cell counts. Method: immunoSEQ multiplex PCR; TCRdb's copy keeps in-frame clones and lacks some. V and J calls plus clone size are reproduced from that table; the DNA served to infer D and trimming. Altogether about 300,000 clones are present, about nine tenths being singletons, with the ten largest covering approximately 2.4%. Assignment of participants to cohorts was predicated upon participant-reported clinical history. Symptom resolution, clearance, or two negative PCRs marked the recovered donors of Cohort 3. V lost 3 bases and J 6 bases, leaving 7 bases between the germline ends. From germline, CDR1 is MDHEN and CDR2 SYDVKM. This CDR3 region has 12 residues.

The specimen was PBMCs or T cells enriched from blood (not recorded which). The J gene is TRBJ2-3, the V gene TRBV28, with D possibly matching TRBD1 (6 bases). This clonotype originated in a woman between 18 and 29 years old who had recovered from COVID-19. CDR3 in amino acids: CASSFQGDTQYF. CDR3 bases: TGTGCCAGCAGTTTCCAGGGGGATACGCAGTATTTT. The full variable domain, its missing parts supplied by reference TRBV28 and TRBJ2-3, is DVKVTQSSRYLVKRTGEKVFLECVQDMDHENMFWYRQDPGLGLRLIYFSYDVKMKEKGDIPEGYSVSREKKERFSLILESASTNQTSMYLCASSFQGDTQYFGPGTRLTVL.